This TCR beta chain was recorded in a study of memory CD4+ T cells and cytomegalovirus serostatus. On the study more broadly: Donors were healthy Belgian adults, 10 or so CMV seropositive and roughly 25 seronegative.

Deletions cut 2 bases from V and 0 bases from J, with 8 bases between. The CDR3 length is 14 residues. Germline lookup yields CDR1 SNHLY and CDR2 FYNNEI. Only in-frame clones appear in the TCRdb table, and some are missing; sequencing was by immunoSEQ multiplex PCR. In the table there are around 99,000 clones, over 70% of which are singletons. Single viable CD3+CD4+CD8-CD45RO+ cells were sorted as the memory CD4+ T cells. Total CD4+ T cells were enriched by CD4 positive selection. This clone has a single count. What it binds is unknown. Whole-study findings and limits: Repertoires predicted CMV serostatus with median bootstrapped AUC of around 0.95.

The sequence was collected from an adult in good health and CMV-seropositive. Input material: memory CD4+ T cells from blood. V is TRBV2 and J is TRBJ2-7; D is undetermined. CDR3 region: CASSEKDISYEQYF. CDR3 sequence (DNA): TGTGCCAGCAGTGAAAAAGACATCTCCTACGAGCAGTACTTC. The full variable domain, its missing parts supplied by reference TRBV2 and TRBJ2-7, is EPEVTQTPSHQVTQMGQEVILRCVPISNHLYFYWYRQILGQKVEFLVSFYNNEISEKSEIFDDQFSVERPDGSNFTLKIRSTKLEDSAMYFCASSEKDISYEQYFGPGTRLTVT.